This TCR beta chain is from a study of blood T cell repertoires in COVID-19. Study-wide background: Some COVID-19 samples were acute and others convalescent; all came from the United States, Italy and Spain. T cells, B-cell-depleted T cells, or PBMCs supplied cDNA or gDNA.

CDR3 length equals 14 residues. Germline V CDR1 and CDR2: SNHLY, FYNNEI. V was cut by 7 bases and J by 3 bases, with 15 bases left in between. In the authors' workflow: Estimated nucleated cell counts came from reference gene primer amplification. The repertoire was sequenced with immunoSEQ multiplex PCR; TCRdb's copy has only in-frame clones and lacks some. V and J calls and clone size come straight from that table; D and trimming were deduced from the DNA. Found here are approximately 150,000 clones, 84% of them singletons; the top ten hold roughly 3.4%. Assignment of participants to cohorts was predicated upon participant-reported clinical history.

This TCR was recovered from a woman in her forties or fifties with acute COVID-19. The specimen sequenced was PBMCs or T cells enriched from blood (not recorded which). The chain has TRBV2 and TRBJ1-2; D might be TRBD1 (5 bases). Here the CDR3 reads CASTRGREDYGYTF. The CDR3 DNA follows: TGTGCCAGCACGAGGGGCAGGGAGGACTATGGCTACACCTTC.